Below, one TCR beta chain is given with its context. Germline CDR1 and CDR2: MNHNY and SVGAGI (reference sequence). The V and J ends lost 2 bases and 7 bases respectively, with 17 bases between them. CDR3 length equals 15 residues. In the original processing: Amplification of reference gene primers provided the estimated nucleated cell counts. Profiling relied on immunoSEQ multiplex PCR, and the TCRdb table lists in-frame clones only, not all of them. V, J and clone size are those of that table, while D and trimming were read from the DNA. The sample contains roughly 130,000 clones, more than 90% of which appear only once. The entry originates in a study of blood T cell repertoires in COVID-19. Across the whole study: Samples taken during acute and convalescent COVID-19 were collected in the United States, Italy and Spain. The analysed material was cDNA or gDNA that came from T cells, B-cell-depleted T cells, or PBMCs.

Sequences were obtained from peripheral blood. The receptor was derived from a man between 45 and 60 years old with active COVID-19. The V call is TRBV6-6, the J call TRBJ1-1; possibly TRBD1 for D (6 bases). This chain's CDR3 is CASSYPGQKRIEAFF. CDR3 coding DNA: TGTGCCAGCAGTTACCCCGGACAGAAAAGAATTGAAGCTTTCTTT.